These T cell receptor beta chains were read from a single sample in a study of cytomegalovirus exposure and HLA in healthy donors. Assay: immunoSEQ multiplex PCR; the TCRdb copy retains only in-frame clones and omits some. The table has about 35,000 clones, 80% seen once; the top ten hold roughly 5.5%. Source material: PBMCs. These receptors were collected from a male donor in good health and CMV-seronegative. The CDR3 runs from the conserved cysteine through the conserved F or W. A D gene is named only where the DNA matches it firmly. Only part of the rows carry a size: once, few, many, or a class if the clone is expanded.

CDR3 length: 13
J gene: TRBJ1-3
D gene: .
clone size: .
V gene: TRBV6-5
CDR3 protein: CASSPGFGNTIYF
CDR3 DNA: TGTGCCAGCAGCCCAGGGTTTGGAAACACCATATATTTT

CDR3 length: 14
J gene: TRBJ1-2
D gene: .
clone size: .
V gene: TRBV6-5
CDR3 protein: CASSYSSQGHGYTF
CDR3 DNA: TGTGCCAGCAGTTACTCATCACAGGGCCATGGCTACACCTTC

CDR3 length: 13
J gene: TRBJ1-1
D gene: TRBD1
clone size: .
V gene: TRBV6-5
CDR3 protein: CASRGFDRGEAFF
CDR3 DNA: TGTGCCAGCAGGGGATTCGACAGGGGAGAAGCTTTCTTT

CDR3 length: 14
J gene: TRBJ1-4
D gene: TRBD1
clone size: .
V gene: TRBV30
CDR3 protein: CAWSRGTGSEKLFF
CDR3 DNA: TGTGCCTGGAGTCGCGGGACAGGGAGTGAAAAACTGTTTTTT

CDR3 length: 18
J gene: TRBJ2-7
D gene: TRBD2
clone size: .
V gene: TRBV5-4
CDR3 protein: CASSLGLAGGPSTYEQYF
CDR3 DNA: TGTGCCAGCAGCTTGGGACTAGCGGGGGGACCGTCTACCTACGAGCAGTACTTC

CDR3 length: 20
J gene: TRBJ2-6
D gene: .
clone size: .
V gene: TRBV5-1
CDR3 protein: CASSLFAYGVPGSGANVLTF
CDR3 DNA: TGCGCCAGCAGCTTGTTCGCCTATGGAGTGCCGGGCTCTGGGGCCAACGTCCTGACTTTC

CDR3 length: 15
J gene: TRBJ1-4
D gene: .
clone size: few
V gene: TRBV6-6
CDR3 protein: CASSLNRATDEKLFF
CDR3 DNA: TGTGCCAGCAGCCTAAACAGGGCGACGGATGAAAAACTGTTTTTT

CDR3 length: 14
J gene: TRBJ1-1
D gene: TRBD1
clone size: medium-sized
V gene: TRBV7-2
CDR3 protein: CASSLPGGITEAFF
CDR3 DNA: TGTGCCAGCAGCTTACCAGGGGGCATCACTGAAGCTTTCTTT

CDR3 length: 14
J gene: TRBJ1-1
D gene: .
clone size: .
V gene: TRBV19
CDR3 protein: CASTIGQRRTEAFF
CDR3 DNA: TGTGCCAGTACCATAGGACAAAGGCGGACTGAAGCTTTCTTT

CDR3 length: 15
J gene: TRBJ1-5
D gene: TRBD1
clone size: .
V gene: TRBV12-5
CDR3 protein: CASGPTGTGNQPQHF
CDR3 DNA: TGTGCTAGTGGCCCTACCGGGACAGGCAATCAGCCCCAGCATTTT

CDR3 length: 21
J gene: TRBJ2-7
D gene: TRBD2
clone size: .
V gene: TRBV28
CDR3 protein: CASSFVGGTGLAGGLPYEQYF
CDR3 DNA: TGTGCCAGCAGTTTCGTAGGGGGCACAGGACTAGCGGGAGGGCTCCCCTACGAGCAGTACTTC

CDR3 length: 15
J gene: TRBJ1-4
D gene: .
clone size: .
V gene: TRBV5-4
CDR3 protein: CASSSTLTTNEKLFF
CDR3 DNA: TGTGCCAGCAGCTCCACCCTAACAACTAATGAAAAACTGTTTTTT

CDR3 length: 14
J gene: TRBJ1-1
D gene: .
clone size: .
V gene: TRBV29-1
CDR3 protein: CSVQKAGMNTEAFF
CDR3 DNA: TGCAGCGTCCAGAAGGCGGGGATGAACACTGAAGCTTTCTTT

CDR3 length: 14
J gene: TRBJ1-2
D gene: .
clone size: .
V gene: TRBV7-9
CDR3 protein: CASIGSGHYYGYTF
CDR3 DNA: TGTGCCAGCATAGGGTCGGGACACTACTATGGCTACACCTTC

CDR3 length: 15
J gene: TRBJ1-6
D gene: TRBD1
clone size: .
V gene: TRBV27
CDR3 protein: CASSSRDSYNSPLHF
CDR3 DNA: TGTGCCAGCAGTTCCCGGGACAGCTATAATTCACCCCTCCACTTT

CDR3 length: 18
J gene: TRBJ2-7
D gene: .
clone size: .
V gene: TRBV7-9
CDR3 protein: CASSIRGPNTGWAYEQYF
CDR3 DNA: TGTGCCAGCAGCATAAGAGGGCCCAATACAGGGTGGGCCTACGAGCAGTACTTC

CDR3 length: 19
J gene: TRBJ2-7
D gene: TRBD1
clone size: .
V gene: TRBV7-9
CDR3 protein: CASSLDLSWGTDETREQYF
CDR3 DNA: TGTGCCAGCAGCTTAGATCTGAGCTGGGGGACAGACGAAACTCGGGAGCAGTACTTC

CDR3 length: 15
J gene: TRBJ1-2
D gene: .
clone size: .
V gene: TRBV30
CDR3 protein: CAWSVPVTGSQGYTF
CDR3 DNA: TGTGCCTGGAGTGTACCGGTGACAGGCTCCCAAGGCTACACCTTC

CDR3 length: 13
J gene: TRBJ1-1
D gene: .
clone size: .
V gene: TRBV19
CDR3 protein: CASSMIQGTEAFF
CDR3 DNA: TGTGCCAGTAGTATGATCCAGGGGACTGAAGCTTTCTTT

CDR3 length: 13
J gene: TRBJ2-5
D gene: .
clone size: once
V gene: TRBV7-9
CDR3 protein: CASSFSRAETQYF
CDR3 DNA: TGTGCCAGCAGCTTCTCGAGGGCAGAGACCCAGTACTTC

CDR3 length: 14
J gene: TRBJ1-5
D gene: .
clone size: .
V gene: TRBV5-5
CDR3 protein: CASSLGTGNQPQHF
CDR3 DNA: TGTGCCAGCAGCTTGGGTACAGGCAATCAGCCCCAGCATTTT

CDR3 length: 15
J gene: TRBJ2-1
D gene: TRBD2
clone size: .
V gene: TRBV27
CDR3 protein: CASSLRGLGSNEQFF
CDR3 DNA: TGTGCCAGCAGTTTGAGGGGACTAGGGTCCAATGAGCAGTTCTTC

CDR3 length: 13
J gene: TRBJ2-5
D gene: .
clone size: .
V gene: TRBV11-2
CDR3 protein: CASSLGRQETQYF
CDR3 DNA: TGTGCCAGCAGCTTGGGGCGTCAAGAGACCCAGTACTTC

CDR3 length: 14
J gene: TRBJ1-1
D gene: .
clone size: once
V gene: TRBV4-1
CDR3 protein: CASSHGQVNTEAFF
CDR3 DNA: TGCGCCAGCAGCCATGGGCAGGTGAACACTGAAGCTTTCTTT

CDR3 length: 14
J gene: TRBJ1-3
D gene: .
clone size: .
V gene: TRBV4-2
CDR3 protein: CASSQDPPGNTIYF
CDR3 DNA: TGTGCCAGCAGCCAAGACCCCCCGGGGAACACCATATATTTT

CDR3 length: 12
J gene: TRBJ2-4
D gene: .
clone size: .
V gene: TRBV2
CDR3 protein: CASSEAPGRGYF
CDR3 DNA: TGTGCCAGCAGTGAAGCGCCGGGCCGGGGGTACTTC

CDR3 length: 15
J gene: TRBJ1-2
D gene: .
clone size: .
V gene: TRBV25-1
CDR3 protein: CASSVERGGVYGYTF
CDR3 DNA: TGTGCCAGCAGTGTCGAAAGGGGGGGGGTGTATGGCTACACCTTC

CDR3 length: 15
J gene: TRBJ2-3
D gene: .
clone size: .
V gene: TRBV28
CDR3 protein: CASTQRGGSTDTQYF
CDR3 DNA: TGTGCCAGCACTCAGAGGGGGGGAAGCACAGATACGCAGTATTTT

CDR3 length: 14
J gene: TRBJ2-7
D gene: TRBD2
clone size: .
V gene: TRBV10-3
CDR3 protein: CAISLAGSSYEQYF
CDR3 DNA: TGTGCCATCAGCCTAGCGGGGAGCTCCTACGAGCAGTACTTC

CDR3 length: 11
J gene: TRBJ2-1
D gene: .
clone size: .
V gene: TRBV27
CDR3 protein: CASRGLDEQFF
CDR3 DNA: TGTGCCAGCAGGGGACTCGATGAGCAGTTCTTC

CDR3 length: 16
J gene: TRBJ2-1
D gene: TRBD2
clone size: once
V gene: TRBV7-2
CDR3 protein: CASSLESGSWGNEQFF
CDR3 DNA: TGTGCCAGCAGCTTAGAAAGCGGGAGTTGGGGGAATGAGCAGTTCTTC

CDR3 length: 14
J gene: TRBJ1-5
D gene: TRBD1
clone size: few
V gene: TRBV2
CDR3 protein: CASSARTGHQPQHF
CDR3 DNA: TGTGCCAGCAGTGCCAGGACAGGACATCAGCCCCAGCATTTT

CDR3 length: 14
J gene: TRBJ2-1
D gene: TRBD1
clone size: .
V gene: TRBV9
CDR3 protein: CASSVLTGGNEQFF
CDR3 DNA: TGTGCCAGCAGCGTCTTGACAGGGGGCAATGAGCAGTTCTTC

CDR3 length: 15
J gene: TRBJ2-1
D gene: .
clone size: .
V gene: TRBV9
CDR3 protein: CASSVSGSSYNEQFF
CDR3 DNA: TGTGCCAGCAGCGTGAGCGGAAGCTCCTACAATGAGCAGTTCTTC

CDR3 length: 16
J gene: TRBJ1-1
D gene: TRBD1
clone size: .
V gene: TRBV27
CDR3 protein: CASSVRTTGFNTEAFF
CDR3 DNA: TGTGCCAGCAGTGTTCGGACGACAGGGTTCAACACTGAAGCTTTCTTT